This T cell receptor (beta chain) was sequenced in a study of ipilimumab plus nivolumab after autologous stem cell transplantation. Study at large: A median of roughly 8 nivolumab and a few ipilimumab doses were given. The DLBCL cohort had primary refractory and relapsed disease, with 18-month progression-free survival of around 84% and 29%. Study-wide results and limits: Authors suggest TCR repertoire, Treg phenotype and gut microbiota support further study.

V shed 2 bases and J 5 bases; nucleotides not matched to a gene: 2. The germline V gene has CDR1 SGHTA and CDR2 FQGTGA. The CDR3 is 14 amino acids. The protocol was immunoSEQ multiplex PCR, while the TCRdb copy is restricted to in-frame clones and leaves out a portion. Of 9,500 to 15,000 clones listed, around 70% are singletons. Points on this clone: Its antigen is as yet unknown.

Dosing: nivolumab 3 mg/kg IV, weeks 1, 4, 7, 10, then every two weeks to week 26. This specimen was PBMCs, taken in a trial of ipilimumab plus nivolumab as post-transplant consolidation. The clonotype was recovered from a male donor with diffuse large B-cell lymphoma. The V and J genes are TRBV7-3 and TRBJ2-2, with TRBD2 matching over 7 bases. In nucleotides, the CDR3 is TGTGCCAGCAGCTTACTCGGGGGGACCGGGGAGCTGTTTTTT. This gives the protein CASSLLGGTGELFF.